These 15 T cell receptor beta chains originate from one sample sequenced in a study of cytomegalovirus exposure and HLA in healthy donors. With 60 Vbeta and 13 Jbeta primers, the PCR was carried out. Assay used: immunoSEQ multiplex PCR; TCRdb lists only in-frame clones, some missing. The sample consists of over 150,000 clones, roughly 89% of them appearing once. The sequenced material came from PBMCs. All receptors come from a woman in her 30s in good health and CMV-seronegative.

In DNA form, the CDR3 reads TGTGCCACCAGTTGGACAGGGTGGGATGAAAAACTGTTTTTT. This translates into CATSWTGWDEKLFF. The genes are TRBV15 and TRBJ1-4, with TRBD1 matching 8 bases. J lost 6 bases, V lost 6 bases, and 6 bases had no gene match. Germline CDR1 and CDR2: LNHNV and YYDKDF (reference sequence). The CDR3 consists of 14 residues.

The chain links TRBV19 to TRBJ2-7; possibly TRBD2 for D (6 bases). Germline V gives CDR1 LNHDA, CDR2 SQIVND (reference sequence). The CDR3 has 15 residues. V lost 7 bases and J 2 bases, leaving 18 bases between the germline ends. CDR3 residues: CASTPSAGRPYEQYF. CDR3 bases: TGTGCCAGTACCCCATCGGCGGGGCGGCCCTACGAGCAGTACTTC.

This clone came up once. CDR3 sequence reads: CASSLTYRDSYTF. The CDR3 DNA sequence: TGTGCCAGCAGCCTAACCTACAGGGATAGCTACACCTTC. The chain carries TRBV7-8 and TRBJ1-2, with a possible D match to TRBD1 (6 bases). V lost 5 bases to trimming and J lost 9 bases, with 16 bases between them. The length of the CDR3 is 13 residues. Germline CDR1 is SGHVS and CDR2 is FQNEAQ.

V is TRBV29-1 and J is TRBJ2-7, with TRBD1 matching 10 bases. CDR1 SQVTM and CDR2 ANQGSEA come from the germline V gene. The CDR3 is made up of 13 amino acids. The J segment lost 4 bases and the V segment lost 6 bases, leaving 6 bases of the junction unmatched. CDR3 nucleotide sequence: TGCAGCGTCTTGACAGGGGGCGGGTACGAGCAGTACTTC. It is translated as CSVLTGGGYEQYF.

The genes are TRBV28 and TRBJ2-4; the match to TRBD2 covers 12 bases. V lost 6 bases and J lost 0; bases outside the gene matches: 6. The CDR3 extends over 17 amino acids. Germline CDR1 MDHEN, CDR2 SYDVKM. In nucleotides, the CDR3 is TGTGCCAGCAGACTTAGGACTAGCGGGATAGCCAAAAACATTCAGTACTTC. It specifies CASRLRTSGIAKNIQYF. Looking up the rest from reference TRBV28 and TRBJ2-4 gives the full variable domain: DVKVTQSSRYLVKRTGEKVFLECVQDMDHENMFWYRQDPGLGLRLIYFSYDVKMKEKGDIPEGYSVSREKKERFSLILESASTNQTSMYLCASRLRTSGIAKNIQYFGAGTRLSVL.

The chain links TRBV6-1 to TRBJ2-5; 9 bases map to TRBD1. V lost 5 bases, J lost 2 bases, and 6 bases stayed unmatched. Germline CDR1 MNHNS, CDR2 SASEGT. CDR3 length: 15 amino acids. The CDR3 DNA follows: TGTGCCAGCAGTCCTTGGGGACAGGGACAAGAGACCCAGTACTTC. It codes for CASSPWGQGQETQYF.

The CDR3 loop reads CASSSDESGDGYTF. CDR3 sequence (DNA): TGTGCCAGCAGCTCCGATGAATCAGGGGACGGCTACACCTTC. The chain joins TRBV14 to TRBJ1-2; a weak D match, TRBD1 (6 bases). Germline-derived CDR1 and CDR2 are SGHDN and FVKESK. This CDR3 region has 14 residues. V lost 5 bases to trimming and J lost 8 bases, with 18 bases between them.

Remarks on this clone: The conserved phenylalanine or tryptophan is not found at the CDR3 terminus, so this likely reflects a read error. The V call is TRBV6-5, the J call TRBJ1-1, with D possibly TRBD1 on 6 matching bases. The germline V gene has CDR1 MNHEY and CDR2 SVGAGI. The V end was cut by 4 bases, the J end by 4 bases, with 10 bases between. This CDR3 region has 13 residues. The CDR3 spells CASSSGEGTEAFV. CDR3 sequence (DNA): TGTGCCAGCAGTTCAGGGGAGGGCACTGAAGCTTTCGTT.

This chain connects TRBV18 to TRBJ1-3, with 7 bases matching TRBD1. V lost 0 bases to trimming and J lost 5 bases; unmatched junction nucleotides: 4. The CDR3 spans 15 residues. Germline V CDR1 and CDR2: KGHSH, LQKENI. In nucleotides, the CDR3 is TGTGCCAGCTCACCACCGGGACAGTGGAGAAACACCATATATTTT. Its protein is CASSPPGQWRNTIYF.

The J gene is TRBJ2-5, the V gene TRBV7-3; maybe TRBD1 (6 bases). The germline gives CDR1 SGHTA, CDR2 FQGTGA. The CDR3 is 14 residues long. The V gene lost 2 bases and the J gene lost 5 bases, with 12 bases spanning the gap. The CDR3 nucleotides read TGTGCCAGCAGCTTACAGGGGTGGAGGGAGACCCAGTACTTC. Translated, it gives CASSLQGWRETQYF. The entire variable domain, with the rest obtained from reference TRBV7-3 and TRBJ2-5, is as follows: GAGVSQTPSNKVTEKGKYVELRCDPISGHTALYWYRQSLGQGPEFLIYFQGTGAADDSGLPNDRFFAVRPEGSVSTLKIQRTERGDSAVYLCASSLQGWRETQYFGPGTRLLVL.

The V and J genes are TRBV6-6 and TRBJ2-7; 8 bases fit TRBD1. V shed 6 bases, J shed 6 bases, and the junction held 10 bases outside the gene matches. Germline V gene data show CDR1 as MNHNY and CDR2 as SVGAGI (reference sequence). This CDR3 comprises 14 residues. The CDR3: CASSRTGYEREQYF. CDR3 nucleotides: TGTGCCAGCAGCCGGACAGGGTACGAGCGCGAGCAGTACTTC.

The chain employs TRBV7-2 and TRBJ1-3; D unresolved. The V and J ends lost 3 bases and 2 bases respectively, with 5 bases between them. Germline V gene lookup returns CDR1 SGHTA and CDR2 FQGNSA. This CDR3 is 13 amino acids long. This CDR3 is CASSFEAGNTIYF. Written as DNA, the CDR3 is TGTGCCAGCAGCTTCGAGGCTGGAAACACCATATATTTT.

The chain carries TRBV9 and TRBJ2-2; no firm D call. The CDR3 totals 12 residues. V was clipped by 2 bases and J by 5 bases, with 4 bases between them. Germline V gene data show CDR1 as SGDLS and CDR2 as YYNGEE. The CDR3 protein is CASSVLTGELFF. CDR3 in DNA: TGTGCCAGCAGCGTCTTGACCGGGGAGCTGTTTTTT. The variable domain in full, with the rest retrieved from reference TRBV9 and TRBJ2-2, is DSGVTQTPKHLITATGQRVTLRCSPRSGDLSVYWYQQSLDQGLQFLIQYYNGEERAKGNILERFSAQQFPDLHSELNLSSLELGDSALYFCASSVLTGELFFGEGSRLTVL.

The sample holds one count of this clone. CDR3 DNA sequence: TGTGCCAGTAGCCGACCTAGGGGTGGGCCCGACACCGGGGAGCTGTTTTTT. Protein product: CASSRPRGGPDTGELFF. V usage is TRBV19 and J usage is TRBJ2-2; TRBD1 might be the D (5 bases). V shed 6 bases and J shed 3 bases, with 20 bases lying between them. CDR3 length: 17 amino acids. Germline lookup yields CDR1 LNHDA and CDR2 SQIVND (reference sequence).

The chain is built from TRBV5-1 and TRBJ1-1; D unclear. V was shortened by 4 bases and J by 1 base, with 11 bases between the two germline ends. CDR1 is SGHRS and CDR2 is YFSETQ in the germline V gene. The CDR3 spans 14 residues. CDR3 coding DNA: TGCGCCAGCAGCCCCGGACTGGGGAACACTGAAGCTTTCTTT. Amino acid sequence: CASSPGLGNTEAFF.